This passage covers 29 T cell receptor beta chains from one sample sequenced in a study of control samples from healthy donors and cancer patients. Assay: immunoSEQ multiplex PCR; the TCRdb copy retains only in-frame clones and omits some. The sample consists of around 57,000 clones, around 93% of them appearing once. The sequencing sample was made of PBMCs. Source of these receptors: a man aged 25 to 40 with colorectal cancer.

The CDR3 loop reads CASSLATSGYEQYV. In nucleotides, the CDR3 is TGTGCCAGCAGCTTAGCGACTAGCGGCTACGAGCAGTACGTC. The gene calls are TRBV11-3 and TRBJ2-7, with 9 nucleotides matching TRBD2. There are 14 residues in the CDR3. V lost 1 base, J lost 3 bases, and 1 base stayed unmatched. Per germline, CDR1 SGHNT and CDR2 YENEEA.

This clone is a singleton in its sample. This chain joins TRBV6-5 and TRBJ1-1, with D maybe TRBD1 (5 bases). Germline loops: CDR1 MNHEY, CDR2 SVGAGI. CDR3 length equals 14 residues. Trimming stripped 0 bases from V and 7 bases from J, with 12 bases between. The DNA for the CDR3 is TGTGCCAGCAGTTACTCAGGGGACTCTGGTGAAGCTTTCTTT. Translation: CASSYSGDSGEAFF.

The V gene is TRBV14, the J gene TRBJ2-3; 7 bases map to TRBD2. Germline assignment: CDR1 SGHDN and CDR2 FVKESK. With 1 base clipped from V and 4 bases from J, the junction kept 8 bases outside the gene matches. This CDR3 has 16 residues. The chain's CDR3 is CASSQGIAGVADTQYF. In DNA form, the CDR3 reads TGTGCCAGCAGCCAAGGGATAGCGGGTGTTGCAGATACGCAGTATTTT. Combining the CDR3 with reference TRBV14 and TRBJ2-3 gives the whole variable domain EAGVTQFPSHSVIEKGQTVTLRCDPISGHDNLYWYRRVMGKEIKFLLHFVKESKQDESGMPNNRFLAERTGGTYSTLKVQPAELEDSGVYFCASSQGIAGVADTQYFGPGTRLTVL.

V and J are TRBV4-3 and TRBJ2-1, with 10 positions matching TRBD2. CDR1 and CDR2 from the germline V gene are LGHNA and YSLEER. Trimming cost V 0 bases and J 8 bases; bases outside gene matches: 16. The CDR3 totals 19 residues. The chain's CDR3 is CASSQDQAGGRRGFDEQFF. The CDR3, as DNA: TGCGCCAGCAGCCAAGATCAAGCGGGGGGGCGTCGAGGTTTTGATGAGCAGTTCTTC.

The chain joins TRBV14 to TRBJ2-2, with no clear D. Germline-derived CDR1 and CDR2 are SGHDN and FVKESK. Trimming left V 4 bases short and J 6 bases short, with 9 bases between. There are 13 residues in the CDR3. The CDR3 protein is CASSLRTSGELFF. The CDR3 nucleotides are TGTGCCAGCAGCCTTAGGACGTCCGGGGAGCTGTTTTTT. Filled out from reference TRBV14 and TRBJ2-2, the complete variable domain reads EAGVTQFPSHSVIEKGQTVTLRCDPISGHDNLYWYRRVMGKEIKFLLHFVKESKQDESGMPNNRFLAERTGGTYSTLKVQPAELEDSGVYFCASSLRTSGELFFGEGSRLTVL.

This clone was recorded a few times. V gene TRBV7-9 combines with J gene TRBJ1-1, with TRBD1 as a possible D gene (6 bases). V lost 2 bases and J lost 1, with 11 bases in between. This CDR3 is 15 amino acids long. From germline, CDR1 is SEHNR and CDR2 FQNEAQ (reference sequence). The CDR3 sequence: CASSLPLQGNTEAFF. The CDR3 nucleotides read TGTGCCAGCAGCTTACCACTACAGGGGAACACTGAAGCTTTCTTT.

The CDR3 here is CASSPRLTRSGNTIYF. The CDR3 region has the DNA TGTGCCAGCAGCCCTAGGCTGACTCGCTCTGGAAACACCATATATTTT. The V call is TRBV7-9, the J call TRBJ1-3; D gene uncertain. The germline CDR1 and CDR2 sequences are SEHNR and FQNEAQ (reference sequence). V was clipped by 5 bases and J by 0 bases, with 14 bases between them. CDR3 length equals 16 residues.

The CDR3 DNA is TGCAGCGTCGTCGACAACCCGGAGGGCTACACCTTC. It encodes CSVVDNPEGYTF. The chain joins TRBV29-1 to TRBJ1-2, with D unresolved. The V end lost 6 bases, the J end lost 8 bases, and 16 bases lay between the germline ends. Germline V lookup: CDR1 SQVTM, CDR2 ANQGSEA. The CDR3 has 12 residues.

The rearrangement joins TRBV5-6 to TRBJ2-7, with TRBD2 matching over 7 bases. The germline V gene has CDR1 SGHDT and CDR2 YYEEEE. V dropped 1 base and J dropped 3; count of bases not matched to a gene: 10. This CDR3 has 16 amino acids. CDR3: CASSLRATGGNYEQYF. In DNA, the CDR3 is TGTGCCAGCAGCTTGAGAGCAACCGGGGGGAACTACGAGCAGTACTTC.

The CDR3 spells CASSWTSGGGADTQYF. DNA for the CDR3: TGCGCCAGCAGCTGGACTAGCGGGGGTGGGGCAGATACGCAGTATTTT. The chain couples TRBV5-1 to TRBJ2-3; TRBD2 agrees at 13 bases. The CDR3 length is 16 residues. V was pared by 3 bases and J by 4 bases, with 5 bases of the junction left unmatched. The germline V gene encodes CDR1 SGHRS and CDR2 YFSETQ.

The CDR3 spells CASSSGVVPNNEQFF. The CDR3 nucleotides are TGTGCCAGCAGCTCTGGGGTGGTGCCGAACAATGAGCAGTTCTTC. The chain recombines TRBV5-6 with TRBJ2-1; D gene ambiguous. V was clipped by 3 bases and J by 5 bases, with 15 bases between them. From germline, CDR1 is SGHDT and CDR2 YYEEEE. This CDR3 is built from 15 residues.

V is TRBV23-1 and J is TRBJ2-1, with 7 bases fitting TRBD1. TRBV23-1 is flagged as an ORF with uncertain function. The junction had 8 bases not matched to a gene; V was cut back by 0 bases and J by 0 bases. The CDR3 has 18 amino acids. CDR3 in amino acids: CASSQSIGQESSYNEQFF. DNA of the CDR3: TGCGCCAGCAGTCAATCGATTGGACAGGAAAGCTCCTACAATGAGCAGTTCTTC.

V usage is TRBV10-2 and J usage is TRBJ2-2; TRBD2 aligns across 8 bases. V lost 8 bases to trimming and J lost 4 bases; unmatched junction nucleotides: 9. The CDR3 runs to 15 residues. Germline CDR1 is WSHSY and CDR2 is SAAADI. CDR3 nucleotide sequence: TGCGCCAGCGAAGGCGGGGGGCGACGCACCGGGGAGCTGTTTTTT. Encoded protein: CASEGGGRRTGELFF.

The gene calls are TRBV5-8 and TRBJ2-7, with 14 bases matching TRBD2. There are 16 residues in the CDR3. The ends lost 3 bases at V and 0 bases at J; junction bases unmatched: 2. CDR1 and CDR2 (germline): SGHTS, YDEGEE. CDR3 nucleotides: TGTGCCAGCAGCTCCGGACTAGCGGGGGGCTCCTACGAGCAGTACGTC. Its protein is CASSSGLAGGSYEQYV.

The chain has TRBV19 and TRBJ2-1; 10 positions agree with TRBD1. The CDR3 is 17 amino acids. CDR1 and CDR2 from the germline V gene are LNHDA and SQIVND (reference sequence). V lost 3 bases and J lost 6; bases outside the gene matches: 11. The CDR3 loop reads CASSMQGATGGFNEQFF. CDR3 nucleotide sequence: TGTGCCAGTAGTATGCAGGGCGCGACAGGGGGCTTCAATGAGCAGTTCTTC. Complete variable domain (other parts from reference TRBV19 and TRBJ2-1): DGGITQSPKYLFRKEGQNVTLSCEQNLNHDAMYWYRQDPGQGLRLIYYSQIVNDFQKGDIAEGYSVSREKKESFPLTVTSAQKNPTAFYLCASSMQGATGGFNEQFFGPGTRLTVL.

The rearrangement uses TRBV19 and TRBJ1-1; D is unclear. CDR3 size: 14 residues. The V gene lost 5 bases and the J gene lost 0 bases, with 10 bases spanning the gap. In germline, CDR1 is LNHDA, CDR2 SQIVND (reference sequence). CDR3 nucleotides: TGTGCCAGTAGTTCGTTTGGGGTGAACACTGAAGCTTTCTTT. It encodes CASSSFGVNTEAFF.

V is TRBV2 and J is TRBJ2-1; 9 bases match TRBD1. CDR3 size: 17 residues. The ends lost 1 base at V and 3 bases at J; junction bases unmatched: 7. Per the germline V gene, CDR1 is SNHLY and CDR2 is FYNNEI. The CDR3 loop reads CASSEGGQGQGYNEQFF. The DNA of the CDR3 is TGTGCCAGCAGTGAAGGGGGTCAGGGACAGGGCTACAATGAGCAGTTCTTC.

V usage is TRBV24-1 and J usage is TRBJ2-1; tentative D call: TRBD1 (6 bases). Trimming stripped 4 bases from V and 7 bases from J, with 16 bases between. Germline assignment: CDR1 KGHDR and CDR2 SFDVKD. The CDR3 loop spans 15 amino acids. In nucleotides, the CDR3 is TGTGCCACCAGTGAAGCCAGGGGTCTGGGTAATGAGCAGTTCTTC. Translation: CATSEARGLGNEQFF.

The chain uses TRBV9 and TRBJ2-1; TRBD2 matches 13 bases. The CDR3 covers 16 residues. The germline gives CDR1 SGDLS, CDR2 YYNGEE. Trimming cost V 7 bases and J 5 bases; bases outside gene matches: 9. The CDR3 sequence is CASSRLAGGTNNEQFF. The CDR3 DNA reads TGTGCCAGCTCTAGACTAGCGGGGGGCACCAACAATGAGCAGTTCTTC.

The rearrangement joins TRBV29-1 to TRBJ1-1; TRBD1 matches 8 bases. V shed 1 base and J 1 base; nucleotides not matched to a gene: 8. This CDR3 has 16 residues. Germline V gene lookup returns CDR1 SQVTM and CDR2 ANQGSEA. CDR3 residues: CSVEGGTGEWNTEAFF. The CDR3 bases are TGCAGCGTTGAAGGGGGGACAGGTGAATGGAACACTGAAGCTTTCTTT.

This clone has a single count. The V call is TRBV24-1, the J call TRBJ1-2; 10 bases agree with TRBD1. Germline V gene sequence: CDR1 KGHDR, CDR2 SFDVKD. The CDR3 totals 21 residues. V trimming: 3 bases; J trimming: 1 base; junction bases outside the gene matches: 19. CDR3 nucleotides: TGTGCCACCAGTGATCCCCGGGGTAGTCCCGGGACAGGGGACCTTAACTATGGCTACACCTTC. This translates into CATSDPRGSPGTGDLNYGYTF.

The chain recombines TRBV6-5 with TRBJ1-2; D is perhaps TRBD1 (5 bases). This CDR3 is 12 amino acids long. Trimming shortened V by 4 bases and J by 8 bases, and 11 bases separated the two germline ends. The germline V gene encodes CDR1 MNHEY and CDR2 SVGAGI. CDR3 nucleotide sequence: TGTGCCAGCAGTTTCAAGGGGTTGGGCTACACCTTC. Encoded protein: CASSFKGLGYTF.

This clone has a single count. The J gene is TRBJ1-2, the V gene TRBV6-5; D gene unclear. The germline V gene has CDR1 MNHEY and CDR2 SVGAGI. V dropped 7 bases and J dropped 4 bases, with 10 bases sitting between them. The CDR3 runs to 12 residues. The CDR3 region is CASMNLGYGYTF. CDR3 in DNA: TGTGCCAGCATGAACTTGGGCTATGGCTACACCTTC.

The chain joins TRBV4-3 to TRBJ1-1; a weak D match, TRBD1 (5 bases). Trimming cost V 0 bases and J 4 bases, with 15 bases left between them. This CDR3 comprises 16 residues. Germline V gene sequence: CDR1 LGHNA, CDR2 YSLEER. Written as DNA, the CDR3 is TGCGCCAGCAGCCAAGATCTCGGGGGATATGGCACTGAAGCTTTCTTT. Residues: CASSQDLGGYGTEAFF.

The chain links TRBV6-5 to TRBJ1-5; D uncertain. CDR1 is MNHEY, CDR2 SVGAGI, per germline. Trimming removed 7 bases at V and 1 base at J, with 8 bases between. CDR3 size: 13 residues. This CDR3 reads CASTPGSNQPQHF. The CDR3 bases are TGTGCCAGCACGCCCGGGAGCAATCAGCCCCAGCATTTT.

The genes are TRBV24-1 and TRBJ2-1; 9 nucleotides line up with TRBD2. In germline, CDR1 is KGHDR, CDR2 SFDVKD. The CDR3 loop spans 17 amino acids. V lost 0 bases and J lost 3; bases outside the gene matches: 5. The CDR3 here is CATSDLGRGGRYNEQFF. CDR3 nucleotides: TGTGCCACCAGTGATTTGGGGCGGGGGGGCCGCTACAATGAGCAGTTCTTC.

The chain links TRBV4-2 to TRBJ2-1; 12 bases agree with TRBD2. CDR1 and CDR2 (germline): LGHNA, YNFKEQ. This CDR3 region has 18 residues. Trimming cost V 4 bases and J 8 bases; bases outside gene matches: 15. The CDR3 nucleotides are TGTGCCAGCAGCCCGACCGGGACTAGCGGGCCCCTTCGCGATGAGCAGTTCTTC. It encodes CASSPTGTSGPLRDEQFF.

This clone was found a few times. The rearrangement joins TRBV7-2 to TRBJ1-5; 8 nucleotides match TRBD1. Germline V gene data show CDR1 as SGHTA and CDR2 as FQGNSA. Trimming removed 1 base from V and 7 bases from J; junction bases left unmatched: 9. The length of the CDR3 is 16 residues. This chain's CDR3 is CASSLVARGQGQPQHF. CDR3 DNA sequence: TGTGCCAGCAGCTTAGTAGCCAGGGGGCAAGGACAGCCCCAGCATTTT.

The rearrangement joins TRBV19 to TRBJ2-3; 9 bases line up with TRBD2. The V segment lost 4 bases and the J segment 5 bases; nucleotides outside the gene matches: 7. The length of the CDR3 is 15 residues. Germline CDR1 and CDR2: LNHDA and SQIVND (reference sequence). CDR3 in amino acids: CASSSASGGQDTQYF. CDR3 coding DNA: TGTGCCAGTAGTAGTGCGAGCGGGGGGCAAGATACGCAGTATTTT.